This T cell receptor (beta chain) came from a study of T-cell memory formation after mild COVID-19. As for the study in general: The TCR clusters were mostly specific to one donor.

Only a few counts were recorded for this clonotype. What it binds is not known. The TCR alpha and TCR beta cDNA libraries, bearing sample barcodes and UMIs, were generated by 5'RACE using constant-segment primers. TCRdb used MiXCR to reprocess the 5' RACE reads, holding one entry per CDR3 protein. Altogether 400,000 to 500,000 distinct CDR3 sequences are present, 20% to 25% being singletons, with the ten largest covering 8.8%. Study-level findings and limits: What remained unconfirmed was the SARS-CoV-2 specificity of second-wave clones peaking on day 37.

CDR3 length equals 11 residues. V was pared by 6 bases and J by 7 bases, with 7 bases between. Per germline, CDR1 SEHNR and CDR2 FQNEAQ (reference sequence). The rearrangement links TRBV7-9 to TRBJ2-1; unclear D gene. This clonotype was obtained from an adult woman who had mild COVID-19 (a few samples of this study predate the infection). Cell type and time point are not known. Sequenced sample: PBMCs or a T cell subset sorted from them (not recorded which). CDR3 bases: TGTGCCAGCAGGTTTGGGAATGAGCAGTTCTTC. Its protein is CASRFGNEQFF.